This T cell receptor beta chain was found in a study of blood T cell repertoires in COVID-19. At the level of the study: Italy, Spain and the United States were the sources of the convalescent and acute COVID-19 samples. The analysed material was cDNA or gDNA that came from T cells, B-cell-depleted T cells, or PBMCs.

This clone was counted many times. CDR3 length: 15 amino acids. The germline gives CDR1 SGHRS, CDR2 YFSETQ. Trimming took 0 bases from V and 7 from J; bases not matched to a gene: 6. The assay was immunoSEQ multiplex PCR, and TCRdb's table has in-frame clones only and misses some. The data show roughly 87,000 clones, roughly 83% seen once. The sequencing sample was made of peripheral blood. The rearrangement joins TRBV5-1 to TRBJ1-2; 10 positions match TRBD1. The TCR sequence derives from a woman aged 60-70 years with acute or convalescent COVID-19. The CDR3 coding sequence is TGCGCCAGCAGCTTGGAGGGGACAGGGGATGCTGGCTACACCTTC. Translating it yields CASSLEGTGDAGYTF.